The next 20 T cell receptor beta chains were all read from a single sample in a study of control samples from healthy donors and cancer patients. Repertoires were generated with immunoSEQ multiplex PCR, while TCRdb's copy carries only in-frame clones and drops some. This table has under 300,000 clones, 82% appearing once. Specimen: PBMCs. The receptors shown here come from an older woman with lung cancer.

The V call is TRBV30, the J call TRBJ1-3; the D gene is possibly TRBD1 (5 bases). Trimming removed 0 bases from V and 4 bases from J, with 10 bases in between. The germline V gene has CDR1 GTSNPN and CDR2 SVGIG (reference sequence). The CDR3 covers 14 residues. The CDR3 protein is CAWSVWGRGNTIYF. DNA of the CDR3: TGTGCCTGGAGTGTTTGGGGCAGGGGAAACACCATATATTTT.

This chain uses TRBV7-2 with TRBJ1-1; TRBD1 is a possible D gene (5 bases). V was trimmed by 4 bases and J by 0 bases, leaving 15 bases between them. Germline CDR1 is SGHTA and CDR2 is FQGNSA. The CDR3 loop spans 16 amino acids. The DNA for the CDR3 is TGTGCCAGCAGCTCAACGAGGGGACTCATGAACACTGAAGCTTTCTTT. Protein sequence: CASSSTRGLMNTEAFF.

J is TRBJ2-3 and V is TRBV19; D remains ambiguous. Deletions cut 7 bases from V and 6 bases from J, with 14 bases between. The CDR3 loop spans 13 amino acids. CDR1 and CDR2 (germline): LNHDA, SQIVND (reference sequence). CDR3 nucleotides: TGTGCCAGTACGCCACGAAATCAGGATACGCAGTATTTT. This sequence encodes CASTPRNQDTQYF.

The chain combines TRBV19 with TRBJ1-2; 7 nucleotides match TRBD1. V shed 6 bases and J 3 bases; nucleotides not matched to a gene: 1. The CDR3 is 12 residues long. Germline V gene lookup returns CDR1 LNHDA and CDR2 SQIVND (reference sequence). In DNA, the CDR3 is TGTGCCAGTAGCGACAGGGACTATGGCTACACCTTC. It encodes CASSDRDYGYTF.

The chain links TRBV6-5 to TRBJ1-3, with a tentative D call TRBD1 (6 bases). The V end lost 3 bases, the J end lost 4 bases, and 7 bases lay between the germline ends. The length of the CDR3 is 13 residues. Germline loops: CDR1 MNHEY, CDR2 SVGAGI. The CDR3 DNA is TGTGCCAGCAGTTATGACAGGGGAAACACCATATATTTT. This gives the protein CASSYDRGNTIYF.

The chain uses TRBV7-8 and TRBJ1-1, with D hard to call. This CDR3 contains 12 residues. Trimming shortened V by 5 bases and J by 4 bases, and 8 bases separated the two germline ends. The germline V gene encodes CDR1 SGHVS and CDR2 FQNEAQ. CDR3 loop: CASSRVRTEAFF. The CDR3 coding sequence is TGTGCCAGCAGCCGGGTACGCACTGAAGCTTTCTTT.

The rearrangement uses TRBV5-1 and TRBJ1-2, with unresolved D. V gave up 0 bases and J gave up 4 bases, with 10 bases separating them. CDR1 SGHRS and CDR2 YFSETQ come from the germline V gene. The CDR3 consists of 14 residues. The CDR3 is CASSLGQVAYGYTF. CDR3 in DNA: TGCGCCAGCAGCTTGGGGCAGGTTGCCTATGGCTACACCTTC.

This chain uses TRBV2 with TRBJ1-1, with D possibly being TRBD1 (5 bases). CDR1 SNHLY and CDR2 FYNNEI come from the germline V gene. The CDR3 is made up of 14 amino acids. With 7 bases removed from V and 5 bases from J, the gap between germline ends came to 17 bases. CDR3: CASTWWGRETEAFF. The CDR3, as DNA: TGTGCCAGCACCTGGTGGGGACGGGAAACTGAAGCTTTCTTT.

The V call is TRBV6-1, the J call TRBJ1-1; tentative D call: TRBD1 (6 bases). V lost 0 bases and J 4 bases, leaving 12 bases between the germline ends. CDR3 length equals 15 residues. Germline V gene lookup returns CDR1 MNHNS and CDR2 SASEGT. CDR3 bases: TGTGCCAGCAGTGAAGCGCTGACAGGTCCCACTGAAGCTTTCTTT. Amino acid sequence: CASSEALTGPTEAFF.

The genes are TRBV14 and TRBJ2-1, with 7 bases aligning to TRBD2. From germline, CDR1 is SGHDN and CDR2 FVKESK. V shed 5 bases, J shed 0 bases, and the junction held 7 bases outside the gene matches. The CDR3 covers 16 residues. CDR3 nucleotides: TGTGCCAGCAGCATCAGCGGGACTCCCTCCTACAATGAGCAGTTCTTC. It specifies CASSISGTPSYNEQFF.

The chain combines TRBV6-5 with TRBJ2-5; no clear D. This CDR3 has 12 residues. V was clipped by 6 bases and J by 3 bases, with 8 bases between them. The germline V gene encodes CDR1 MNHEY and CDR2 SVGAGI. This chain's CDR3 is CASRSREETQYF. In DNA form, the CDR3 reads TGTGCCAGCAGGAGTCGGGAAGAGACCCAGTACTTC.

In this sample, this clone turned up a few times. J is TRBJ2-1 and V is TRBV28; 8 nucleotides agree with TRBD2. This CDR3 is 15 amino acids long. Germline CDR1 reads MDHEN; CDR2 reads SYDVKM. Trimming removed 5 bases from V and 8 bases from J; junction bases left unmatched: 11. CDR3 sequence: CASSPGGQRIHEQFF. CDR3 nucleotide sequence: TGTGCCAGCAGTCCGGGGGGGCAGAGGATCCATGAGCAGTTCTTC.

The rearrangement links TRBV5-4 to TRBJ2-7, with 9 bases lining up with TRBD1. The J segment lost 1 base and the V segment lost 2 bases, leaving 4 bases of the junction unmatched. There are 15 residues in the CDR3. Per germline, CDR1 SGHNT and CDR2 YYREEE (reference sequence). CDR3 protein: CASSLGTGWSYEQYF. CDR3 sequence (DNA): TGTGCCAGCAGCTTAGGGACAGGGTGGTCCTACGAGCAGTACTTC.

The V and J genes are TRBV7-2 and TRBJ1-2; a weak D match, TRBD1 (5 bases). Germline V lookup: CDR1 SGHTA, CDR2 FQGNSA. Trimming shortened V by 7 bases and J by 10 bases, and 22 bases separated the two germline ends. CDR3 length: 14 amino acids. Written as DNA, the CDR3 is TGTGCCAGCACCGCCGGGACGGTGAAATACGACTACACCTTC. This gives the protein CASTAGTVKYDYTF.

This clone was seen more than once but under ten times. The chain uses TRBV7-2 and TRBJ1-3; D remains unclear. Trimming shortened V by 5 bases and J by 0 bases, and 11 bases separated the two germline ends. The CDR3 contains 15 residues. Germline V gives CDR1 SGHTA, CDR2 FQGNSA. The CDR3 protein is CASSRGRNSGNTIYF. The CDR3 region has the DNA TGTGCCAGCAGCCGCGGACGGAACTCTGGAAACACCATATATTTT.

This clone was observed once. The CDR3 DNA is TGCAGCGTTGATCCCAGACAATTGACTGAAGCTTTCTTT. Residues: CSVDPRQLTEAFF. The chain combines TRBV29-1 with TRBJ1-1; D remains ambiguous. V dropped 3 bases and J dropped 5 bases, with 13 bases sitting between them. This CDR3 has 13 residues. Germline CDR1 SQVTM, CDR2 ANQGSEA.

The genes are TRBV28 and TRBJ1-3, with TRBD1 as a possible D gene (6 bases). This CDR3 has 14 residues. V gave up 7 bases and J gave up 0 bases, with 10 bases separating them. CDR1 is MDHEN and CDR2 is SYDVKM in the germline V gene. CDR3 DNA: TGTGCCAGCAAGGACAGCTTCTCTGGAAACACCATATATTTT. Amino acid sequence: CASKDSFSGNTIYF.

The gene calls are TRBV10-3 and TRBJ2-3; possibly TRBD1 or TRBD2 for D (5 bases each). The ends were cut back, 3 bases at V and 1 base at J, with 14 bases in the middle. There are 16 residues in the CDR3. The germline V gene has CDR1 ENHRY and CDR2 SYGVKD. The CDR3 bases are TGTGCCATCAGTGAAGGTAGGGGAGTGGGCACAGATACGCAGTATTTT. Its protein product is CAISEGRGVGTDTQYF.

This clone appeared a single time. DNA for the CDR3: TGCGCCAGCAGCCCCCATATACGGGGGGGAAATGAGCAGTTCTTC. It specifies CASSPHIRGGNEQFF. The chain is built from TRBV5-1 and TRBJ2-1; 8 bases are shared with TRBD2. The CDR3 runs 15 residues. The V segment lost 4 bases and the J segment 7 bases; nucleotides outside the gene matches: 10. From germline, CDR1 is SGHRS and CDR2 YFSETQ.

This rearrangement joins TRBV7-9 to TRBJ2-7; D is ambiguous. Germline values: CDR1 SEHNR, CDR2 FQNEAQ (reference sequence). CDR3 length: 14 residues. The V and J ends lost 5 bases and 6 bases respectively, with 17 bases between them. CDR3 coding DNA: TGTGCCAGCAGCCCACCCATGACCCACCGCGAGCAGTACTTC. Its translation is CASSPPMTHREQYF.